A single sample gave rise to the 18 T cell receptor beta chains below, sequenced in a study of tumor and adjacent non-tumor tissue in lung cancer (dated by TCRdb to 2017 to 2018). RNA was isolated from bulk unsorted tissue, and RNA quality was assessed with a NanoDrop ND-1000 and an Agilent 2100. Library generation was performed with multiplex PCR. For sequencing, an Illumina HiSeq 2500 was employed. TCRbeta libraries were constructed through three rounds of nested PCR with primers (Table S4) according to protocols modified from ARM-PCR. TCRdb trimmed the raw reads at Q25, called clones with MiXCR and kept productive beta chains. For every CDR3 protein sequence, its rows merge into one entry that carries the most common genes and DNA. This sample comprises around 79,000 distinct CDR3 sequences, 55% to 80% of them detected only once. The ten largest clones add up to 8.5% to 10% of the sample. Material: lung tumor tissue. The receptor set was obtained from a woman aged 40 to 50 with non-small cell lung cancer.

Turning to this clonotype: One end of the junction is discordant with germline, which a read error may explain. The chain recombines TRBV7-8 with TRBJ2-7, with 12 bases lining up with TRBD2. This CDR3 is 18 amino acids long. The germline V gene has CDR1 SGHVS and CDR2 FQNEAQ. CDR3 loop: CARSSKHVTSGGPREQYF. CDR3 sequence (DNA): TGTGCCAGAAGCTCCAAACATGTAACTAGCGGGGGGCCCCGCGAGCAGTACTTC.

The CDR3 loop is CASSPERLAGGYEQYF. CDR3 coding DNA: TGCGCCAGCAGTCCAGAGAGACTAGCGGGAGGTTACGAGCAGTACTTC. The chain employs TRBV10-1 and TRBJ2-7; 13 bases match TRBD2. Germline V CDR1 and CDR2: WNHNN, SYGVQD (reference sequence). This CDR3 contains 16 residues. V shed 5 bases, J shed 4 bases, and the junction held 8 bases outside the gene matches.

This clonotype was observed at least ten times. The rearrangement links TRBV12-3 or TRBV12-4 to TRBJ2-4, with D possibly being TRBD1 (5 bases). Trimming removed 8 bases at V and 7 bases at J, with 24 bases between. The CDR3 consists of 16 residues. As DNA, the CDR3 is TGTGCCAGCGCCTTAGGAAGGGGAACCCTCGGCAACATTCAGTACTTC. Its protein product is CASALGRGTLGNIQYF.

On this clonotype: The missing conserved phenylalanine or tryptophan at the end of this CDR3 makes a read error likely. The CDR3 sequence: CASSLDMDPYTEAFI. CDR3 DNA: TGTGCCAGCAGCCTCGACATGGATCCGTACACTGAAGCTTTCATT. This chain uses TRBV6-5 with TRBJ1-1; D unclear. Trimming shortened V by 6 bases and J by 3 bases, and 17 bases separated the two germline ends. This CDR3 is 15 amino acids long. Germline CDR1 MNHEY, CDR2 SVGAGI.

This clonotype was recorded once. A read error may produce the germline difference seen at one junction end. V usage is TRBV28 and J usage is TRBJ2-6, with D possibly matching TRBD1 (7 bases). The CDR3 covers 16 residues. CDR1 is MDHEN, CDR2 SYDVKM, per germline. The CDR3 DNA follows: TGTGCCAGCATAGATATACAGGGGACTGGAGCCAACGTCCTGACTTTC. Translated, it gives CASIDIQGTGANVLTF.

This clonotype was detected only once. A much larger clonotype is one base distant, so this may be a read error. This chain joins TRBV5-1 and TRBJ2-5, with a possible D match to TRBD1 (6 bases). CDR1 and CDR2 from the germline V gene are SGHRS and YFSETQ. This CDR3 contains 13 residues. In nucleotides, the CDR3 is TGCGCCAGCAGACCGCCAGGGGTTGAGAACCAGTACTTC. It codes for CASRPPGVENQYF.

The chain couples TRBV10-3 to TRBJ2-3; 7 bases are shared with TRBD1. Trimming took 4 bases from V and 1 from J; bases not matched to a gene: 8. The CDR3 consists of 16 residues. Germline-derived CDR1 and CDR2 are ENHRY and SYGVKD. The CDR3 here is CAISARGDRGTDTQYF. Written as DNA, the CDR3 is TGTGCCATCAGTGCGCGAGGGGACAGAGGCACAGATACGCAGTATTTT.

There are a few counts of this clonotype. The chain joins TRBV30 to TRBJ1-1; a weak D match, TRBD1 (5 bases). CDR1 GTSNPN and CDR2 SVGIG come from the germline V gene (reference sequence). Trimming took off 3 bases at V and 5 bases at J, with 13 bases between the two ends. This CDR3 spans 13 amino acids. CDR3 loop: CAWSRRGWTEAFF. The CDR3 DNA follows: TGTGCCTGGAGCAGGAGGGGTTGGACTGAAGCTTTCTTT.

To note about this clonotype: Since no conserved phenylalanine or tryptophan closes the CDR3, a read error is the likely cause. The DNA is left out, because the CDR3 cannot be placed on it with certainty; the CDR3 is given as TCRdb lists it. This chain connects TRBV6-5 to TRBJ1-2; TRBD1 is the table's D call, not checked against the DNA. Per germline, CDR1 MNHEY and CDR2 SVGAGI. The CDR3 has 15 residues if both end residues are counted. The CDR3 loop reads CASSYGAGSDYGFTL.

Worth noting for this clonotype: Lacking the conserved final phenylalanine or tryptophan, this CDR3 likely reflects a read error. No DNA is shown, since the ends of the CDR3 on it are uncertain; the CDR3 is the one TCRdb lists. The V gene is TRBV6-1, the J gene TRBJ2-1; the DNA was not used to check the table's D call, TRBD1. The length of the CDR3 is 14 amino acids, counting both ends. Germline CDR1 and CDR2: MNHNS and SASEGT. CDR3: CASSEGQEYNEHFL.

Only one count was recorded for this clonotype. A clone one base away is much larger, so this may be a read error. In this CDR3 the conserved last residue, phenylalanine or tryptophan, is missing, so a read error is likely. V usage is TRBV20-1 and J usage is TRBJ2-1, with D possibly being TRBD2 (6 bases). The CDR3 contains 13 residues. V gave up 7 bases and J gave up 8 bases, with 18 bases separating them. Germline CDR1 reads DFQATT; CDR2 reads SNEGSKA (reference sequence). This chain's CDR3 is CSVRGPSVDEQFI. CDR3 coding DNA: TGCAGTGTTCGAGGTCCTAGCGTCGATGAGCAGTTCATC.

This clonotype has a single count. The junction departs from the called germline gene at one end, perhaps through a read error. The chain links TRBV6-5 to TRBJ2-1; D may be TRBD2 (6 bases). The germline V gene has CDR1 MNHEY and CDR2 SVGAGI. The CDR3 loop spans 17 amino acids. The CDR3 sequence: CASSLSGSANSYNEQFF. The DNA for the CDR3 is TGTGCCAGCAGTCTTAGCGGCTCTGCCAACTCCTACAATGAGCAGTTCTTT.

In the case of this clonotype: The junction and the germline gene differ at one end; a read error may be behind it. This chain joins TRBV4-1 and TRBJ2-5, with 7 bases identical to TRBD1. The CDR3 consists of 17 residues. Germline CDR1 is MGHRA and CDR2 is YSYEKL. This CDR3 is CASNRAGTAMIQEAQYF. CDR3 coding DNA: TGCGCCAGCAACCGGGCCGGGACAGCCATGATCCAAGAGGCCCAGTACTTC.

The count of this clonotype is one. The chain links TRBV29-1 to TRBJ2-7; the match to TRBD2 covers 11 bases. The CDR3 is made up of 13 amino acids. Germline-derived CDR1 and CDR2 are SQVTM and ANQGSEA. The V segment lost 6 bases and the J segment 7 bases; nucleotides outside the gene matches: 8. The CDR3 sequence: CSVLLAGVDEQYF. For the CDR3, the DNA is TGCAGCGTGTTACTAGCGGGAGTCGATGAGCAGTACTTC.

Concerning this clonotype: A much bigger clone sits one base away, suggesting this may be a read error. The chain employs TRBV5-4 and TRBJ1-6; TRBD1 matches at 10 bases. V trimming: 6 bases; J trimming: 8 bases; junction bases outside the gene matches: 5. Germline V lookup: CDR1 SGHNT, CDR2 YYREEE (reference sequence). The CDR3 spans 14 residues. CDR3 coding DNA: TGTGCCAGCAAACCCGGGACAGGGGATTCACCCCTCCACTTT. Translation: CASKPGTGDSPLHF.

This clonotype came up once. The junction departs from the called germline gene at one end, perhaps through a read error. The rearrangement links TRBV6-6 to TRBJ1-3, with D maybe TRBD1 (5 bases). The CDR3 extends over 15 amino acids. Germline V gene data show CDR1 as MNHNY and CDR2 as SVGAGI (reference sequence). CDR3 nucleotide sequence: TGTCCCAGCAGCTCCGGGACGACCTCTGGAGACACCATATATTTT. Protein: CPSSSGTTSGDTIYF.

This clonotype was detected many times. This chain connects TRBV20-1 to TRBJ1-1; 7 bases agree with TRBD1. The trim removed 5 bases at V and 10 bases at J, leaving 7 bases unmatched. CDR1 and CDR2 from the germline V gene are DFQATT and SNEGSKA (reference sequence). The CDR3 length is 11 residues. CDR3: CSAGQDIRAFF. The CDR3 DNA reads TGCAGTGCTGGACAGGACATTCGAGCTTTCTTT.

V gene TRBV29-1 combines with J gene TRBJ2-7; no firm D call. With 8 bases removed from V and 3 bases from J, the gap between germline ends came to 14 bases. CDR1 and CDR2 (germline): SQVTM, ANQGSEA. This CDR3 is 12 amino acids long. The CDR3 nucleotides are TGCAGCCTTGGAAGTAACAACTACGAGCAGTACTTC. It specifies CSLGSNNYEQYF.